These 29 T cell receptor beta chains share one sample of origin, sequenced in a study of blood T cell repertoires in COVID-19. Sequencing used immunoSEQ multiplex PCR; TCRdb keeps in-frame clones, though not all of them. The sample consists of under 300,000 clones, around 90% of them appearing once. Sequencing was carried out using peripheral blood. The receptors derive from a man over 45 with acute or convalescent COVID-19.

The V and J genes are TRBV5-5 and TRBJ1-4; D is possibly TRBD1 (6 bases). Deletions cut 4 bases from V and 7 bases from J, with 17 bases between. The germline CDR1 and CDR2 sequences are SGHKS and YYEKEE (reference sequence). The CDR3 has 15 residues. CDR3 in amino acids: CASSGGQYRSEKLFF. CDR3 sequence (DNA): TGTGCCAGCAGCGGCGGACAGTATCGAAGTGAAAAACTGTTTTTT.

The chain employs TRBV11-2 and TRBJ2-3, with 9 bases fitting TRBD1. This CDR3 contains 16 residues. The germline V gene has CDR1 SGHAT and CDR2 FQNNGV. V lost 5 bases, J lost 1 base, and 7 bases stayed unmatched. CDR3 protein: CASSGRTGDGTDTQYF. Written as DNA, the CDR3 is TGTGCCAGCAGCGGAAGGACAGGGGATGGCACAGATACGCAGTATTTT.

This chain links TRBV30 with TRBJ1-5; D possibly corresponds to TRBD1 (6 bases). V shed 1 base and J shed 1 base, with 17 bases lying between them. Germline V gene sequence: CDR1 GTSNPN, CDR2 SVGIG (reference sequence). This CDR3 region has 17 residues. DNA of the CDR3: TGTGCCTGGAGTGGACCACAGGGTCCAGGGAGCAATCAGCCCCAGCATTTT. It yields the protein CAWSGPQGPGSNQPQHF.

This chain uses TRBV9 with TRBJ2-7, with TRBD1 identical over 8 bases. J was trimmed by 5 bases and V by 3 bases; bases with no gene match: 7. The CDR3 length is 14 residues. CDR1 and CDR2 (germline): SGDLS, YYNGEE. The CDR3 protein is CASSAYQGADEQYF. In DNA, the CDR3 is TGTGCCAGCAGCGCCTATCAGGGGGCCGACGAGCAGTACTTC.

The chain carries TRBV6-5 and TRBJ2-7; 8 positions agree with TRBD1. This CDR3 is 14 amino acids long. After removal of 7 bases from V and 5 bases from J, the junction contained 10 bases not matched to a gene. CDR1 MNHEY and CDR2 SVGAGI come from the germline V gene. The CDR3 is CASILRQGLHEQYF. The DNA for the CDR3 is TGTGCCAGCATTCTACGACAGGGGCTCCACGAGCAGTACTTC.

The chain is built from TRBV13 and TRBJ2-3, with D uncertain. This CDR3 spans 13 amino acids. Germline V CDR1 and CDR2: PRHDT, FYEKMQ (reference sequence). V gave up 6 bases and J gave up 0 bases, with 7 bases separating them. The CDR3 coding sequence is TGTGCCAGCAGGCTCACTAGCACAGATACGCAGTATTTT. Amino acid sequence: CASRLTSTDTQYF.

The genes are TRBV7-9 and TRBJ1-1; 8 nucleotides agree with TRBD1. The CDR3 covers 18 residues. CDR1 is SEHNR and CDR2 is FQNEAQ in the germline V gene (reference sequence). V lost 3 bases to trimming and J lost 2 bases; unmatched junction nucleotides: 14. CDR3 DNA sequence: TGTGCCAGCAGCTTGGGACAAGACAGGGGCCCTCTAAACACTGAAGCTTTCTTT. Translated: CASSLGQDRGPLNTEAFF.

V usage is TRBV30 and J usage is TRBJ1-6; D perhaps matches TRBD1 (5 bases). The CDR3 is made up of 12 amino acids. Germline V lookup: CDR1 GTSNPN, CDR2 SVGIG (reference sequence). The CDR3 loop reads CAWGRDNSPLHF. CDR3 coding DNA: TGTGCTTGGGGCAGGGATAATTCACCCCTCCACTTT.

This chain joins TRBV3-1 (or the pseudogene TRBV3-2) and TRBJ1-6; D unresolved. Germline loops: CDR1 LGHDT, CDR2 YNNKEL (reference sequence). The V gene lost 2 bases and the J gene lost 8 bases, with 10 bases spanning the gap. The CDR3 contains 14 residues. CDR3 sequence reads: CASSQRGGDSPLHF. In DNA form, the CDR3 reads TGTGCCAGCAGCCAACGGGGAGGTGATTCACCCCTCCACTTT.

The chain's CDR3 is CASSPQQGATDTQYF. For the CDR3, the DNA is TGCGCCAGCAGCCCCCAACAGGGGGCCACAGATACGCAGTATTTT. This chain joins TRBV5-1 and TRBJ2-3, with 9 nucleotides matching TRBD1. Trimming removed 4 bases from V and 2 bases from J; junction bases left unmatched: 5. CDR3 length: 15 residues. The V gene's germline CDR1 is SGHRS and CDR2 YFSETQ.

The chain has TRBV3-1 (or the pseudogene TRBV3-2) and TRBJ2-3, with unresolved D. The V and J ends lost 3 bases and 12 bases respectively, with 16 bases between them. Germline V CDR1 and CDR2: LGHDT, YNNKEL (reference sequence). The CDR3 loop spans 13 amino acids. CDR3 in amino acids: CASSQARISTQYF. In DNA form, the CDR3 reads TGTGCCAGCAGCCAGGCGCGGATTTCCACCCAGTATTTT.

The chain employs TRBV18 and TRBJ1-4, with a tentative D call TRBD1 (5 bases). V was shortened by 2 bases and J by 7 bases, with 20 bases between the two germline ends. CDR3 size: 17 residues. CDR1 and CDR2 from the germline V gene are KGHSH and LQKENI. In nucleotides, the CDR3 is TGTGCCAGCTCACCAATACAGGCCCGAACTAATACTGAAAAACTGTTTTTT. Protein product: CASSPIQARTNTEKLFF.

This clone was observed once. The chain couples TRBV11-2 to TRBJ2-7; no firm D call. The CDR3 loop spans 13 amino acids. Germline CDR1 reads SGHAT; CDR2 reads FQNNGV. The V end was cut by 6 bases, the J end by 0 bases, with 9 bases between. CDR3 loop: CASRPLSSYEQYF. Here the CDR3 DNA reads TGTGCCAGCAGACCACTGAGCTCCTACGAGCAGTACTTC.

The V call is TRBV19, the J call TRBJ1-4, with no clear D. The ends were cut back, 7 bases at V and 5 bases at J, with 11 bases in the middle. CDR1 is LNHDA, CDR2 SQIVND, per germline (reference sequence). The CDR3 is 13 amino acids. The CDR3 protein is CASTPVENEKLFF. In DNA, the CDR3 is TGTGCCAGTACCCCGGTGGAGAATGAAAAACTGTTTTTT.

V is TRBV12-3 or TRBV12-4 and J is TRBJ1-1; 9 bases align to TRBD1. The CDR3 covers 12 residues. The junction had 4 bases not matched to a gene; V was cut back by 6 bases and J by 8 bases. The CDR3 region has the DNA TGTGCCAGCAGCCCCGGACAGGGGGAAGCTTTCTTT. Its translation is CASSPGQGEAFF.

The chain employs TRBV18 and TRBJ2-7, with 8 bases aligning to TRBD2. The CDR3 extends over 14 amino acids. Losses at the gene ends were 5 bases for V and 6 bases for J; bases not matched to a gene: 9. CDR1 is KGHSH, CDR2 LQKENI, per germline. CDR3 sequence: CASSDPGLDTEQYF. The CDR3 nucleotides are TGTGCCAGCTCAGACCCGGGACTAGATACCGAGCAGTACTTC.

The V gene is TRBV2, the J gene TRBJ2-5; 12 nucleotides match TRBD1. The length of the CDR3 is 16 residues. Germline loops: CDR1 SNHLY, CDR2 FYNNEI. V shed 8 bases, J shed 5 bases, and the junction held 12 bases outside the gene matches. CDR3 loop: CASGAGTGGGGETQYF. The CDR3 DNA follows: TGTGCCAGCGGGGCCGGGACAGGGGGCGGAGGGGAGACCCAGTACTTC.

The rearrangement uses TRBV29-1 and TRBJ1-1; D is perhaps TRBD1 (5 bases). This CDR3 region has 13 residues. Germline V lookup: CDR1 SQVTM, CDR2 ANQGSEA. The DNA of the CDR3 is TGCAGTACAGGCGGCAACCTGAACACTGAAGCTTTCTTT. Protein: CSTGGNLNTEAFF. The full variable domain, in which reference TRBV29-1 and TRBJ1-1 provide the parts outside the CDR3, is SAVISQKPSRDICQRGTSLTIQCQVDSQVTMMFWYRQQPGQSLTLIATANQGSEATYESGFVIDKFPISRPNLTFSTLTVSNMSPEDSSIYLCSTGGNLNTEAFFGQGTRLTVV.

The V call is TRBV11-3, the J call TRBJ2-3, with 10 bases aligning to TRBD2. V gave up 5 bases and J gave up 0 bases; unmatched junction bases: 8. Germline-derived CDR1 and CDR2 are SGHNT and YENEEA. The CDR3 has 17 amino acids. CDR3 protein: CASSPGWTSGSTDTQYF. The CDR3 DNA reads TGTGCCAGCAGCCCAGGGTGGACTAGCGGAAGCACAGATACGCAGTATTTT.

CDR3 coding DNA: TGTGCCAGCAGCCTTACAGGGAACACCGGGGAGCTGTTTTTT. This translates into CASSLTGNTGELFF. The gene calls are TRBV5-8 and TRBJ2-2, with D tentatively TRBD1 (5 bases). From germline, CDR1 is SGHTS and CDR2 YDEGEE. Trimming pared 4 bases from V and 1 base from J, leaving 8 bases between. This CDR3 region has 14 residues. Supplemented by reference TRBV5-8 and TRBJ2-2, the full variable domain reads EAGVTQSPTHLIKTRGQQATLRCSPISGHTSVYWYQQALGLGLQFLLWYDEGEERNRGNFPPRFSGRQFPNYSSELNVNALELEDSALYLCASSLTGNTGELFFGEGSRLTVL.

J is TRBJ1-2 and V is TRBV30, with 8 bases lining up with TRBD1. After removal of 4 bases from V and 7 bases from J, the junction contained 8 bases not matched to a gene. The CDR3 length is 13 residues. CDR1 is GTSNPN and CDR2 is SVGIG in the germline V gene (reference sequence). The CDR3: CAWKAGGASGYTF. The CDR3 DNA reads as TGTGCCTGGAAAGCAGGGGGCGCGAGTGGCTACACCTTC.

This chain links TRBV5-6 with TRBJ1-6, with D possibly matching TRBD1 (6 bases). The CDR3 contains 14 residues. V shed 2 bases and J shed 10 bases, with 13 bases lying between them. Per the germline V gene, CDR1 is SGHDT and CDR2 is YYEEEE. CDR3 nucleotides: TGTGCCAGCAGCTTTAGACAGGAATCCTCACCCCTCCACTTT. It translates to CASSFRQESSPLHF.

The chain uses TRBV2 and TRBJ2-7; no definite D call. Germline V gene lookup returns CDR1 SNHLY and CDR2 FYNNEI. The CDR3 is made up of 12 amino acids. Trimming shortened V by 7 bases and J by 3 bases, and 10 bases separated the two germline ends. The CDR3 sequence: CASIQQNYEQYF. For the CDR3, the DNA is TGTGCCAGCATACAGCAAAACTACGAGCAGTACTTC.

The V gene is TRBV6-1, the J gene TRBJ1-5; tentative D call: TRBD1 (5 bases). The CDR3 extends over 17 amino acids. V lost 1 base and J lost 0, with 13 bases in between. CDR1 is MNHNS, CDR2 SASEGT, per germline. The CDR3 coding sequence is TGTGCCAGCAGTGAAGGGCGCAGGGATTATAGCAATCAGCCCCAGCATTTT. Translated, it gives CASSEGRRDYSNQPQHF.

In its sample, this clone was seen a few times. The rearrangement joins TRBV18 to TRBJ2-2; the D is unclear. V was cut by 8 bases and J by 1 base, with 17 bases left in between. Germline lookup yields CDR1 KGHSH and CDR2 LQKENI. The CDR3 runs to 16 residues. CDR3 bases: TGTGCCAGCCCCGTTGGAGCCCAGTTGAACACCGGGGAGCTGTTTTTT. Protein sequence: CASPVGAQLNTGELFF. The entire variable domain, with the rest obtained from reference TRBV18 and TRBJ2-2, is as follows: NAGVMQNPRHLVRRRGQEARLRCSPMKGHSHVYWYRQLPEEGLKFMVYLQKENIIDESGMPKERFSAEFPKEGPSILRIQQVVRGDSAAYFCASPVGAQLNTGELFFGEGSRLTVL.

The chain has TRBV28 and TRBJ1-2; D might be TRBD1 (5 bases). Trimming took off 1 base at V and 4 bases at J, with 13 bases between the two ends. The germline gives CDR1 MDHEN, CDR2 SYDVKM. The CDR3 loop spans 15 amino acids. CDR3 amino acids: CASSLSQGTLYGYTF. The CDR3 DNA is TGTGCCAGCAGTTTATCCCAGGGTACTCTCTATGGCTACACCTTC.

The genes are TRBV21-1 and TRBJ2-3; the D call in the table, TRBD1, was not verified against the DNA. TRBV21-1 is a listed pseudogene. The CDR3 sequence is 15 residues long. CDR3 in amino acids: CASSNRTGETDTQYF. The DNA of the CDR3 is TGTGCCAGCAGCAACCGGACAGGGGAGACAGATACGCAGTATTTT.

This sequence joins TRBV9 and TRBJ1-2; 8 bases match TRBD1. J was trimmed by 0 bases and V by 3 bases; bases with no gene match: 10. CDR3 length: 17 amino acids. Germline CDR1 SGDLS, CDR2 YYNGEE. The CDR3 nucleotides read TGTGCCAGCAGCGCCCTCGGGACAGGCCTAGCTAACTATGGCTACACCTTC. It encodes CASSALGTGLANYGYTF.

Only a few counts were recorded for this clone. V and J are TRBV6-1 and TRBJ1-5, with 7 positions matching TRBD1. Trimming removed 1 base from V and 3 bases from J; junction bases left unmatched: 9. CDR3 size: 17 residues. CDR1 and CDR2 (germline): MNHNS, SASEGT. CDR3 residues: CASSEVIRDSFNQPQHF. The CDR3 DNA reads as TGTGCCAGCAGTGAAGTTATCCGGGACAGCTTCAATCAGCCCCAGCATTTT.